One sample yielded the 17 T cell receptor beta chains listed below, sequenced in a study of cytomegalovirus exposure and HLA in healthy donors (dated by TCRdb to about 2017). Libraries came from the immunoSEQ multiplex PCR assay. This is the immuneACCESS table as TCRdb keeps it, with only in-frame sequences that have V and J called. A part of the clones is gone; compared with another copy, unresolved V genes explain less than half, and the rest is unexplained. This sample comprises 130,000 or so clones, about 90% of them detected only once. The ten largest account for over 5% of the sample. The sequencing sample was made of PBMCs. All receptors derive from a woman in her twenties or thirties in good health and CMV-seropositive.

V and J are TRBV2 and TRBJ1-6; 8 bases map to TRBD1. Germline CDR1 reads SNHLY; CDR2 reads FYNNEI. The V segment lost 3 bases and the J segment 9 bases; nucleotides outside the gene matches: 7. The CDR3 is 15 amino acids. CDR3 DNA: TGTGCCAGCAGTGAGCGACAGGGGATCGTTTCACCCCTCCACTTT. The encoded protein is CASSERQGIVSPLHF.

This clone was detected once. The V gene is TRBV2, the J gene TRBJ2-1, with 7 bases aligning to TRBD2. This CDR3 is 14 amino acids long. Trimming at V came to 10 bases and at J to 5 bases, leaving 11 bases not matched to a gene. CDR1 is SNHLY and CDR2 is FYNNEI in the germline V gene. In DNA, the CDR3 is TGTGCCACCGAACGGGACTACGTAAACAATGAGCAGTTCTTC. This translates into CATERDYVNNEQFF.

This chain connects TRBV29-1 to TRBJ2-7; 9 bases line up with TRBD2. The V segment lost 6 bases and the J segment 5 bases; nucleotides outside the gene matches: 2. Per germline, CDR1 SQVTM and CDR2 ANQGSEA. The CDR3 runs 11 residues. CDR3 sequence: CSVGTSNEQYF. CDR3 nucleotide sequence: TGCAGCGTGGGGACTAGCAACGAGCAGTACTTC.

The chain's CDR3 is CASSAPGTGLETQYF. The CDR3 region has the DNA TGTGCCAGCAGCGCCCCCGGGACAGGGTTGGAGACCCAGTACTTC. The chain couples TRBV11-3 to TRBJ2-5, with TRBD1 matching 9 bases. The CDR3 covers 15 residues. The germline V gene has CDR1 SGHNT and CDR2 YENEEA. The ends lost 5 bases at V and 5 bases at J; junction bases unmatched: 9. Together with reference TRBV11-3 and TRBJ2-5, the CDR3 gives the full variable domain: EAGVVQSPRYKIIEKKQPVAFWCNPISGHNTLYWYLQNLGQGPELLIRYENEEAVDDSQLPKDRFSAERLKGVDSTLKIQPAELGDSAVYLCASSAPGTGLETQYFGPGTRLLVL.

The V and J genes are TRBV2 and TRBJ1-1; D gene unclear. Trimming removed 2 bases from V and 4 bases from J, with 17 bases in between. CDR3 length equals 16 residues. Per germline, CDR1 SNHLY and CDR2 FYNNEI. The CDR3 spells CASSEFLVSLGTEAFF. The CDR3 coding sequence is TGTGCCAGCAGTGAATTTCTAGTCAGTTTGGGCACTGAAGCTTTCTTT.

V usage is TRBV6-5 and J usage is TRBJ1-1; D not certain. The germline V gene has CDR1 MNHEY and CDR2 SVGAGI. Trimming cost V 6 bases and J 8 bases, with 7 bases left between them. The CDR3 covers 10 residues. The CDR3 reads CASSPQEAFF. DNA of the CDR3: TGTGCCAGCAGCCCCCAAGAAGCTTTCTTT.

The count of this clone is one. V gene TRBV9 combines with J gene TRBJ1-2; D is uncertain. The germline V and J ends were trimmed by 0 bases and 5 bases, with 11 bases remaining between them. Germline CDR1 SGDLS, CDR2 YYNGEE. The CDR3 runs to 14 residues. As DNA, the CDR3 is TGTGCCAGCAGCGTAGGAGCGCCTTCTTATGGCTACACCTTC. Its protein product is CASSVGAPSYGYTF.

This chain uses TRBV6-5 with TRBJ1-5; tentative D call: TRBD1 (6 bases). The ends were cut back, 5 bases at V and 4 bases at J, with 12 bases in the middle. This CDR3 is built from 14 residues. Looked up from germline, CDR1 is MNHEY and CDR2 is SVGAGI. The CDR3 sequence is CASSPHGQNQPQHF. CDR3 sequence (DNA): TGTGCCAGCAGTCCACATGGACAGAATCAGCCCCAGCATTTT.

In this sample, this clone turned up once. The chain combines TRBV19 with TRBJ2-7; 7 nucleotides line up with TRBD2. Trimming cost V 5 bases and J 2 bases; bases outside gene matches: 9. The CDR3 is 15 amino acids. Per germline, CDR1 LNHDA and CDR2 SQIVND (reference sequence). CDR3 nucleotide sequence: TGTGCCAGTAGTCCCCGGGGAGGGCTCACCTACGAGCAGTACTTC. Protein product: CASSPRGGLTYEQYF.

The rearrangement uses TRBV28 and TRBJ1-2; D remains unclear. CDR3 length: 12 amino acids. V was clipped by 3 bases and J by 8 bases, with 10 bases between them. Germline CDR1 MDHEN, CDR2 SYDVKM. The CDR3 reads CASSFLTRGYTF. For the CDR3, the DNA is TGTGCCAGCAGTTTCCTGACGAGGGGCTACACCTTC.

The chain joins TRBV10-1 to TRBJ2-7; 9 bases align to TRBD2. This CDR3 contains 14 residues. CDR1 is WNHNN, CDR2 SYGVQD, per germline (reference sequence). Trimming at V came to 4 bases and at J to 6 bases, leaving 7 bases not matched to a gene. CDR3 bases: TGCGCCAGCAGTGGGCTAGCGGGAATCGGCGAGCAGTACTTC. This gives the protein CASSGLAGIGEQYF.

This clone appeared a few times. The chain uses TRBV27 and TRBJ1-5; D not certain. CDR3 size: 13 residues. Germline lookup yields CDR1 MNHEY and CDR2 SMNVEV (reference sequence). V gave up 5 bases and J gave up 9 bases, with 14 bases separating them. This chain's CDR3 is CASSLDGSRPQHF. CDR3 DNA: TGTGCCAGCAGTCTCGACGGCTCTAGGCCCCAGCATTTT.

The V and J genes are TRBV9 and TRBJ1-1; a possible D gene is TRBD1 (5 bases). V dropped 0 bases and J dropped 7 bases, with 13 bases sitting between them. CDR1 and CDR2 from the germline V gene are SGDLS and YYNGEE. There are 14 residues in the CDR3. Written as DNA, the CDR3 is TGTGCCAGCAGCGTAGATGGGGCCGACAGTGAAGCTTTCTTT. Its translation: CASSVDGADSEAFF. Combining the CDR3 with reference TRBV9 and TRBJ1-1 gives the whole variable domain DSGVTQTPKHLITATGQRVTLRCSPRSGDLSVYWYQQSLDQGLQFLIQYYNGEERAKGNILERFSAQQFPDLHSELNLSSLELGDSALYFCASSVDGADSEAFFGQGTRLTVV.

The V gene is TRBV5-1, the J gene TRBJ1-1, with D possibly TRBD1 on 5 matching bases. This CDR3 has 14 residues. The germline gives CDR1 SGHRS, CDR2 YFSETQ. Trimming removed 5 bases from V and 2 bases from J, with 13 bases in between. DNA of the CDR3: TGCGCCAGCAGGGCGGGGCAGGGTAACACTGAAGCTTTCTTT. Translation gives CASRAGQGNTEAFF. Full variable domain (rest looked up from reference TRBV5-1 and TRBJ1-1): KAGVTQTPRYLIKTRGQQVTLSCSPISGHRSVSWYQQTPGQGLQFLFEYFSETQRNKGNFPGRFSGRQFSNSRSEMNVSTLELGDSALYLCASRAGQGNTEAFFGQGTRLTVV.

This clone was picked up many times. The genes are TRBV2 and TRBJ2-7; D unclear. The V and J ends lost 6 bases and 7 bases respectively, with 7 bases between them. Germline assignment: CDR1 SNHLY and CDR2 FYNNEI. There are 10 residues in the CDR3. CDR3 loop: CASRTVEQYF. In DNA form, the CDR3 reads TGTGCCAGCAGGACTGTAGAGCAGTACTTC.

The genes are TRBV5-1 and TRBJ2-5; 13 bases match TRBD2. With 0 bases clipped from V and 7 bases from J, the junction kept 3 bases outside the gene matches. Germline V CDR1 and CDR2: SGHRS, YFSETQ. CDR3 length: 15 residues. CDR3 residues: CASSLEGLAGRTQYF. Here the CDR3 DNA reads TGCGCCAGCAGCTTGGAGGGACTAGCGGGGCGGACCCAGTACTTC. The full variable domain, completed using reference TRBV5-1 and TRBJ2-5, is KAGVTQTPRYLIKTRGQQVTLSCSPISGHRSVSWYQQTPGQGLQFLFEYFSETQRNKGNFPGRFSGRQFSNSRSEMNVSTLELGDSALYLCASSLEGLAGRTQYFGPGTRLLVL.

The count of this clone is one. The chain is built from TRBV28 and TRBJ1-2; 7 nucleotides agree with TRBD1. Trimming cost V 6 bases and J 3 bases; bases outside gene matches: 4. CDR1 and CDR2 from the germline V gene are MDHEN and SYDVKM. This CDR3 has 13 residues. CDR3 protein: CASSPQGYYGYTF. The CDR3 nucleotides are TGTGCCAGCAGCCCACAGGGGTACTATGGCTACACCTTC.